The 27 T cell receptor beta chains below come from one sample, sequenced in a study of shared clonotypes between healthy human individuals. Assay: immunoSEQ multiplex PCR; the TCRdb copy retains only in-frame clones and omits some. The data hold 2,500,000 or so clones, with 85% to 95% observed a single time. Material: naive CD4+ T cells from PBMCs. The subset denotes: CD45RA+ positively selected. The receptor set was obtained from a man aged 18-30 years in good health. Some clones in this sample may be carry-over from other donors' samples.

The chain employs TRBV7-8 and TRBJ2-5; 10 positions agree with TRBD2. The CDR3 totals 14 residues. Germline V gene lookup returns CDR1 SGHVS and CDR2 FQNEAQ. V lost 6 bases to trimming and J lost 5 bases; unmatched junction nucleotides: 6. CDR3 DNA: TGTGCCAGCAGAGAGCGGGAGGGTAGGGAGACCCAGTACTTC. Translating gives CASREREGRETQYF.

This chain uses TRBV21-1 with TRBJ2-2. TRBV21-1 is labeled a pseudogene. The CDR3 contains 14 residues. Written as DNA, the CDR3 is TGTGCCAGCAGCAAGAATACGAACACCGGGGAGCTGTTTTTT. Translating it yields CASSKNTNTGELFF.

J is TRBJ1-5 and V is TRBV6-6, with TRBD1 matching over 10 bases. Germline CDR1 is MNHNY and CDR2 is SVGAGI (reference sequence). The V and J ends lost 10 bases and 5 bases, in that order; junction bases with no gene match: 8. The CDR3 covers 14 residues. CDR3 protein: CAISTGTGDQPQHF. The CDR3 DNA sequence: TGTGCCATCTCCACCGGGACAGGGGATCAGCCCCAGCATTTT.

This clone showed up just once. J is TRBJ1-2 and V is TRBV5-4; D is ambiguous. The CDR3 spans 16 residues. V lost 0 bases and J 2 bases, leaving 14 bases between the germline ends. The germline CDR1 and CDR2 sequences are SGHNT and YYREEE (reference sequence). In DNA, the CDR3 is TGTGCCAGCAGCTTGGCCACAAACAGAGCCAACTATGGCTACACCTTC. Translation: CASSLATNRANYGYTF.

The chain has TRBV18 and TRBJ1-5, with 7 bases lining up with TRBD1. CDR1 and CDR2 (germline): KGHSH, LQKENI. V lost 4 bases, J lost 6 bases, and 6 bases stayed unmatched. The CDR3 totals 14 residues. Here the CDR3 DNA reads TGTGCCAGCTCACTTACAGGGGTTAGTCAGCCCCAGCATTTT. This codes for CASSLTGVSQPQHF.

The V and J genes are TRBV19 and TRBJ1-1; D perhaps matches TRBD1 (6 bases). This CDR3 spans 16 amino acids. V dropped 8 bases and J dropped 7 bases, with 26 bases sitting between them. Per germline, CDR1 LNHDA and CDR2 SQIVND (reference sequence). The CDR3 here is CASQTLGGPGRFEAFF. CDR3 DNA: TGTGCCAGTCAAACTTTGGGGGGGCCTGGGAGATTTGAAGCTTTCTTT. Looking up the rest from reference TRBV19 and TRBJ1-1 gives the full variable domain: DGGITQSPKYLFRKEGQNVTLSCEQNLNHDAMYWYRQDPGQGLRLIYYSQIVNDFQKGDIAEGYSVSREKKESFPLTVTSAQKNPTAFYLCASQTLGGPGRFEAFFGQGTRLTVV.

The J gene is TRBJ2-7, the V gene TRBV4-3; D is unclear. V was pared by 0 bases and J by 6 bases, with 9 bases between. Germline V gene sequence: CDR1 LGHNA, CDR2 YSLEER. The CDR3 extends over 13 amino acids. The CDR3 region is CASSQEVTTEQYF. In DNA, the CDR3 is TGCGCCAGCAGCCAAGAAGTTACTACCGAGCAGTACTTC.

The rearrangement joins TRBV7-2 to TRBJ2-7; TRBD1 agrees at 7 bases. CDR1 SGHTA and CDR2 FQGNSA come from the germline V gene. This CDR3 has 14 residues. Trimming removed 5 bases from V and 2 bases from J; junction bases left unmatched: 6. CDR3 nucleotide sequence: TGTGCCAGCAGCGCGACAGGGCGGCCCTACGAGCAGTACTTC. This codes for CASSATGRPYEQYF.

The gene calls are TRBV7-2 and TRBJ2-7; 7 positions match TRBD1. The CDR3 loop spans 14 amino acids. In germline, CDR1 is SGHTA, CDR2 FQGNSA. V dropped 1 base and J dropped 6; count of bases not matched to a gene: 6. CDR3 region: CASSLDSGDSEQYF. The CDR3, as DNA: TGTGCCAGCAGCTTAGATTCCGGGGACAGCGAGCAGTACTTC.

The chain couples TRBV7-2 to TRBJ2-5; D could derive from TRBD1 or TRBD2 (5 bases each). Trimming took 2 bases from V and 2 from J, leaving 9 bases between them. The CDR3 length is 14 residues. Germline assignment: CDR1 SGHTA and CDR2 FQGNSA. The CDR3 here is CASSLFWGQETQYF. DNA for the CDR3: TGTGCCAGCAGCTTATTTTGGGGGCAAGAGACCCAGTACTTC.

This clone occurred a few times. V is TRBV7-9 and J is TRBJ2-7; 7 bases map to TRBD1. In germline, CDR1 is SEHNR, CDR2 FQNEAQ (reference sequence). This CDR3 region has 14 residues. V trimming: 5 bases; J trimming: 2 bases; junction bases outside the gene matches: 6. For the CDR3, the DNA is TGTGCCAGCAGCATAAGACAGGGCCCCTACGAGCAGTACTTC. It encodes CASSIRQGPYEQYF. Using reference TRBV7-9 and TRBJ2-7 for the parts outside the CDR3, the full variable domain is DTGVSQNPRHKITKRGQNVTFRCDPISEHNRLYWYRQTLGQGPEFLTYFQNEAQLEKSRLLSDRFSAERPKGSFSTLEIQRTEQGDSAMYLCASSIRQGPYEQYFGPGTRLTVT.

About this clone itself: Within the sample, other DNA sequences also encode this same CDR3. The chain employs TRBV5-1 and TRBJ2-7; 11 nucleotides match TRBD1. The V gene end was trimmed by 4 bases and the J gene end by 3 bases; junction bases not matched to a gene: 3. CDR3 length: 14 residues. Germline values: CDR1 SGHRS, CDR2 YFSETQ. DNA of the CDR3: TGCGCCAGCAGCAGGACAGGGGGCCGCTACGAGCAGTACTTC. Protein sequence: CASSRTGGRYEQYF.

V and J are TRBV6-1 and TRBJ2-2; TRBD2 aligns across 9 bases. The CDR3 covers 16 residues. Germline CDR1 and CDR2: MNHNS and SASEGT. V gave up 1 base and J gave up 3 bases; unmatched junction bases: 3. CDR3: CASSEEGGRDTGELFF. In nucleotides, the CDR3 is TGTGCCAGCAGTGAAGAGGGCGGGAGGGACACCGGGGAGCTGTTTTTT.

The chain employs TRBV11-3 and TRBJ2-3; either TRBD1 or TRBD2 may supply D (5 bases each). CDR1 and CDR2 (germline): SGHNT, YENEEA. The length of the CDR3 is 15 residues. Between the trimmed V and J ends, which lost 3 bases and 6 bases, there was a span of 16 bases. In DNA form, the CDR3 reads TGTGCCAGCAGCTTGGGACGGACAAAGGAGGATACGCAGTATTTT. This translates into CASSLGRTKEDTQYF. Supplemented by reference TRBV11-3 and TRBJ2-3, the full variable domain reads EAGVVQSPRYKIIEKKQPVAFWCNPISGHNTLYWYLQNLGQGPELLIRYENEEAVDDSQLPKDRFSAERLKGVDSTLKIQPAELGDSAVYLCASSLGRTKEDTQYFGPGTRLTVL.

The CDR3 nucleotides are TGTGCCAGCAGCCCACTCGGGACTAGTCGAAATACGCAGTATTTT. Its protein is CASSPLGTSRNTQYF. V and J are TRBV11-2 and TRBJ2-3, with TRBD2 matching 8 bases. Germline CDR1 is SGHAT and CDR2 is FQNNGV. This CDR3 is built from 15 residues. The V segment lost 5 bases and the J segment 7 bases; nucleotides outside the gene matches: 11.

Points on this clone: Other DNA sequences of this sample code for an identical CDR3. The genes are TRBV18 and TRBJ1-1; possibly TRBD1 for D (5 bases). Germline V lookup: CDR1 KGHSH, CDR2 LQKENI. The CDR3 length is 14 residues. Deletions cut 3 bases from V and 2 bases from J, with 10 bases between. The CDR3 DNA is TGTGCCAGCTCACCGCAGGGCGCCAACACTGAAGCTTTCTTT. This translates into CASSPQGANTEAFF.

The genes are TRBV6-4 and TRBJ2-2, with D possibly matching TRBD1 (5 bases). Deletions cut 0 bases from V and 6 bases from J, with 20 bases between. Germline V gene data show CDR1 as MRHNA and CDR2 as SNTAGT. The CDR3 contains 18 residues. Written as DNA, the CDR3 is TGTGCCAGCAGTGACTCGATCTTCAGCGAAGGGGTGGCCGGGGAGCTGTTTTTT. It is translated as CASSDSIFSEGVAGELFF.

V gene TRBV5-1 combines with J gene TRBJ1-1; TRBD1 aligns across 10 bases. This CDR3 comprises 17 residues. Germline loops: CDR1 SGHRS, CDR2 YFSETQ. V lost 0 bases, J lost 0 bases, and 5 bases stayed unmatched. CDR3 residues: CASSLGGQGTMNTEAFF. The DNA for the CDR3 is TGCGCCAGCAGCTTGGGGGGACAGGGGACCATGAACACTGAAGCTTTCTTT.

This clone was seen once. The chain links TRBV19 to TRBJ1-5; possible D gene TRBD1, 5 bases. The CDR3 has 15 amino acids. The V end was cut by 5 bases, the J end by 3 bases, with 14 bases between. The germline V gene encodes CDR1 LNHDA and CDR2 SQIVND (reference sequence). The CDR3: CASSSRDGYNQPQHF. The DNA for the CDR3 is TGTGCCAGTAGTTCTAGGGACGGTTACAATCAGCCCCAGCATTTT.

The chain carries TRBV25-1 and TRBJ2-7; 10 positions agree with TRBD1. This CDR3 spans 15 amino acids. V was clipped by 0 bases and J by 4 bases; unmatched bases: 3. The germline CDR1 and CDR2 sequences are MGHDK and SYGVNS. The CDR3 spells CASSEYWGQGYEQYF. CDR3 nucleotides: TGTGCCAGCAGTGAATACTGGGGACAGGGGTACGAGCAGTACTTC.

The chain uses TRBV7-8 and TRBJ2-1; 7 nucleotides match TRBD2. Looked up from germline, CDR1 is SGHVS and CDR2 is FQNEAQ. The V gene end was trimmed by 4 bases and the J gene end by 0 bases; junction bases not matched to a gene: 9. The CDR3 is made up of 17 amino acids. This CDR3 reads CASSSYLGGSSYNEQFF. The CDR3 coding sequence is TGTGCCAGCAGCTCCTACCTCGGGGGGAGCTCCTACAATGAGCAGTTCTTC.

The genes are TRBV5-1 and TRBJ1-1; the match to TRBD1 covers 11 bases. The V and J ends lost 4 bases and 7 bases, in that order; junction bases with no gene match: 6. This CDR3 region has 14 residues. Germline V lookup: CDR1 SGHRS, CDR2 YFSETQ. CDR3 loop: CASSPGQGADEAFF. DNA of the CDR3: TGCGCCAGCAGCCCAGGACAGGGGGCTGATGAAGCTTTCTTT.

The chain has TRBV19 and TRBJ1-5, with D perhaps TRBD1 (5 bases). Germline assignment: CDR1 LNHDA and CDR2 SQIVND (reference sequence). With 6 bases removed from V and 2 bases from J, the gap between germline ends came to 14 bases. The CDR3 totals 15 residues. The CDR3 spells CASSLRGTGNQPQHF. The CDR3 DNA is TGTGCCAGTAGCCTCCGGGGCACCGGCAATCAGCCCCAGCATTTT.

CDR3 sequence: CASSPGTGGSNQPQHF. DNA of the CDR3: TGCGCCAGCAGCCCAGGGACAGGGGGCAGCAATCAGCCCCAGCATTTT. This chain links TRBV5-1 with TRBJ1-5; 12 bases fit TRBD1. With 4 bases clipped from V and 1 base from J, the junction kept 3 bases outside the gene matches. CDR1 is SGHRS, CDR2 YFSETQ, per germline. The CDR3 runs 16 residues.

The sample holds one count of this clone. The rearrangement uses TRBV5-4 and TRBJ2-3, with D maybe TRBD1 (6 bases). Germline CDR1 and CDR2: SGHNT and YYREEE (reference sequence). This CDR3 is built from 16 residues. The ends were cut back, 5 bases at V and 1 base at J, with 17 bases in the middle. The CDR3 region has the DNA TGTGCCAGCAGTAGACCAGGGGTGGGGGGCACAGATACGCAGTATTTT. Translating gives CASSRPGVGGTDTQYF.

This clone has only one observation. The rearrangement uses TRBV5-4 and TRBJ1-1; D is possibly TRBD1 (5 bases). Trimming left V 4 bases short and J 0 bases short, with 16 bases between. The CDR3 is made up of 16 amino acids. The germline V gene encodes CDR1 SGHNT and CDR2 YYREEE (reference sequence). The CDR3 nucleotides are TGTGCCAGCAGCCCCAAGGGAGACAGCATGAACACTGAAGCTTTCTTT. Translating gives CASSPKGDSMNTEAFF.

This chain links TRBV5-1 with TRBJ2-5; TRBD1 matches 12 bases. This CDR3 is 16 amino acids long. Germline values: CDR1 SGHRS, CDR2 YFSETQ. The J segment lost 3 bases and the V segment lost 2 bases, leaving 5 bases of the junction unmatched. In nucleotides, the CDR3 is TGCGCCAGCAGCTTTGCCGGGACAGGGGGCGAAGAGACCCAGTACTTC. Its translation: CASSFAGTGGEETQYF. The full variable domain, its missing parts supplied by reference TRBV5-1 and TRBJ2-5, is KAGVTQTPRYLIKTRGQQVTLSCSPISGHRSVSWYQQTPGQGLQFLFEYFSETQRNKGNFPGRFSGRQFSNSRSEMNVSTLELGDSALYLCASSFAGTGGEETQYFGPGTRLLVL.